This section outlines one TCR beta chain sequence together with its context. The length of the CDR3 is 14 residues. Germline V gives CDR1 SGHTA, CDR2 FQGNSA. The V gene lost 5 bases and the J gene lost 5 bases, with 15 bases spanning the gap. This sample was included in a study of blood T cell repertoires in COVID-19. Study-level information: The origin of the acute and convalescent COVID-19 samples was the United States, Italy and Spain. The cDNA or gDNA used as material had been derived from T cells, B-cell-depleted T cells, or PBMCs.

As originally analysed: Reference gene primer amplification gave nucleated cell count estimates. Profiling relied on immunoSEQ multiplex PCR, and the TCRdb table lists in-frame clones only, not all of them. V and J calls plus clone size are reproduced from that table; the DNA served to infer D and trimming. The sample shows about 100,000 clones, around 79% of them seen only once. V is TRBV7-2 and J is TRBJ2-5; D is undetermined. The sequencing sample was made of peripheral blood. This clonotype was obtained from a woman aged 80 or older with active or convalescent COVID-19. The CDR3 DNA sequence: TGTGCCAGCAGCCAAGCCCCTTTGTTGGAGACCCAGTACTTC. It codes for CASSQAPLLETQYF. The entire variable domain, with the rest obtained from reference TRBV7-2 and TRBJ2-5, is as follows: GAGVSQSPSNKVTEKGKDVELRCDPISGHTALYWYRQSLGQGLEFLIYFQGNSAPDKSGLPSDRFSAERTGGSVSTLTIQRTQQEDSAVYLCASSQAPLLETQYFGPGTRLLVL.